The 21 T cell receptor beta chains reported below all come from one sample, sequenced in a study of T cell responses to AZD1222 COVID-19 vaccine (dated by TCRdb to about 2021). The sample's time point label, in plain terms: about 28 days (+/-7) after the second vaccine dose. Receptors were amplified or captured by the immunoSEQ multiplex PCR assay. This immuneACCESS table, as held by TCRdb, lists in-frame sequences with V and J called but not all clones. Of the missing ones, under half trace to an unresolved V gene in checked studies; the others have no known cause. In this sample the table shows approximately 150,000 clones, 90% of which occur a single time. The top ten constitute approximately 1.8% of the sample. The specimen comprised peripheral blood, sampled 28 days after the second AZD1222 dose. The receptors come from an adult who received the AZD1222 COVID-19 vaccine.

A word on this clone: This may stem from a read error, because a much larger clone lies one nucleotide away. This chain's CDR3 is CASRRGQNTEAFF. The DNA of the CDR3 is TGTGCCAGCAGACGCGGACAGAACACTGAAGCTTTCTTT. The rearrangement joins TRBV7-8 to TRBJ1-1; D possibly corresponds to TRBD1 (5 bases). The CDR3 is 13 amino acids. Germline CDR1 and CDR2: SGHVS and FQNEAQ. V was trimmed by 6 bases and J by 1 base, leaving 9 bases between them.

V usage is TRBV30 and J usage is TRBJ2-5, with 9 nucleotides matching TRBD1. With 4 bases clipped from V and 0 bases from J, the junction kept 6 bases outside the gene matches. The CDR3 length is 15 residues. Looked up from germline, CDR1 is GTSNPN and CDR2 is SVGIG (reference sequence). The CDR3 here is CAWIPGQGHQETQYF. CDR3 DNA: TGTGCCTGGATACCGGGACAGGGACACCAAGAGACCCAGTACTTC.

This clone was counted only a few times. This chain uses TRBV6-2 or TRBV6-3 with TRBJ2-3; weak D call: TRBD2 (6 bases). V was cut by 0 bases and J by 0 bases, with 7 bases left in between. The CDR3 runs 15 residues. CDR1 and CDR2 (germline): MNHEY, SVGEGT. CDR3 in amino acids: CASSYSSGSTDTQYF. As DNA, the CDR3 is TGTGCCAGCAGTTACTCCAGCGGGAGCACAGATACGCAGTATTTT.

The rearrangement links TRBV11-2 to TRBJ2-3; 16 positions agree with TRBD2. Trimming at V came to 5 bases and at J to 15 bases, leaving 5 bases not matched to a gene. Germline V CDR1 and CDR2: SGHAT, FQNNGV. The CDR3 is 13 residues long. The CDR3 sequence is CASSPGTSGRVYF. DNA for the CDR3: TGTGCCAGCAGCCCCGGGACTAGCGGGAGGGTATATTTT.

V is TRBV10-3 and J is TRBJ1-1; TRBD1 matches at 7 bases. Germline V gene sequence: CDR1 ENHRY, CDR2 SYGVKD. This CDR3 comprises 14 residues. V shed 10 bases and J 5 bases; nucleotides not matched to a gene: 13. The CDR3 protein is CATDEQGRLTEAFF. In nucleotides, the CDR3 is TGTGCCACCGATGAACAGGGGCGGTTAACTGAAGCTTTCTTT.

This chain joins TRBV10-3 and TRBJ1-4, with D maybe TRBD1 (5 bases). V was shortened by 11 bases and J by 0 bases, with 16 bases between the two germline ends. CDR1 and CDR2 from the germline V gene are ENHRY and SYGVKD. This CDR3 has 15 amino acids. For the CDR3, the DNA is TGTGCCTCGGCCGGGACGGTCGCAACTAATGAAAAACTGTTTTTT. This codes for CASAGTVATNEKLFF.

The rearrangement uses TRBV7-3 and TRBJ1-5; D is ambiguous. CDR3 size: 13 residues. Between the trimmed V and J ends, which lost 0 bases and 5 bases, there was a span of 5 bases. Germline CDR1 and CDR2: SGHTA and FQGTGA. In DNA form, the CDR3 reads TGTGCCAGCAGCTTAACGACGGATCAGCCCCAGCATTTT. The encoded protein is CASSLTTDQPQHF.

The chain combines TRBV7-9 with TRBJ1-4; D might be TRBD1 (5 bases). The germline V gene has CDR1 SEHNR and CDR2 FQNEAQ (reference sequence). The CDR3 totals 15 residues. Deletions cut 3 bases from V and 0 bases from J, with 8 bases between. The CDR3 here is CASSFGDATNEKLFF. The CDR3 coding sequence is TGTGCCAGCAGCTTTGGGGACGCAACTAATGAAAAACTGTTTTTT. Supplemented by reference TRBV7-9 and TRBJ1-4, the full variable domain reads DTGVSQNPRHKITKRGQNVTFRCDPISEHNRLYWYRQTLGQGPEFLTYFQNEAQLEKSRLLSDRFSAERPKGSFSTLEIQRTEQGDSAMYLCASSFGDATNEKLFFGSGTQLSVL.

This chain joins TRBV5-1 and TRBJ1-1; D may be TRBD1 (5 bases). The length of the CDR3 is 16 residues. Germline V gene lookup returns CDR1 SGHRS and CDR2 YFSETQ. The ends were cut back, 0 bases at V and 1 base at J, with 13 bases in the middle. The chain's CDR3 is CASSLGRGEWNTEAFF. The CDR3 coding sequence is TGCGCCAGCAGCTTGGGACGGGGCGAGTGGAACACTGAAGCTTTCTTT.

The chain combines TRBV3-1 (or the pseudogene TRBV3-2) with TRBJ2-4, with TRBD1 as a possible D gene (7 bases). This CDR3 is built from 14 residues. Trimming shortened V by 6 bases and J by 8 bases, and 17 bases separated the two germline ends. Germline CDR1 LGHDT, CDR2 YNNKEL (reference sequence). CDR3 nucleotide sequence: TGTGCCAGCAGTCAACACGGCAGGGGGGACATTCAGTACTTC. Residues: CASSQHGRGDIQYF.

The chain recombines TRBV10-3 with TRBJ2-7; 9 bases agree with TRBD2. Germline V gives CDR1 ENHRY, CDR2 SYGVKD. Losses at the gene ends were 8 bases for V and 2 bases for J; bases not matched to a gene: 10. The CDR3 length is 15 residues. CDR3 nucleotide sequence: TGTGCCATCGGGGGGGGGACTAGCAGACCCTACGAGCAGTACTTC. This encodes CAIGGGTSRPYEQYF.

The rearrangement uses TRBV6-5 and TRBJ2-7, with TRBD1 matching over 9 bases. Germline loops: CDR1 MNHEY, CDR2 SVGAGI. Losses at the gene ends were 4 bases for V and 3 bases for J; bases not matched to a gene: 10. There are 16 residues in the CDR3. DNA of the CDR3: TGTGCCAGCAGTTGCCGCCGGGACAGGGCGTTCTACGAGCAGTACTTC. Its protein product is CASSCRRDRAFYEQYF.

The chain joins TRBV14 to TRBJ1-2, with unresolved D. Germline CDR1 SGHDN, CDR2 FVKESK. The CDR3 contains 13 residues. V gave up 4 bases and J gave up 3 bases, with 9 bases separating them. The CDR3 spells CASSPHMDYGYTF. In DNA, the CDR3 is TGTGCCAGCAGCCCCCACATGGACTATGGCTACACCTTC.

The chain is built from TRBV5-1 and TRBJ2-7; TRBD2 is a possible D gene (6 bases). CDR3 length: 15 residues. V was cut by 4 bases and J by 3 bases, with 17 bases left in between. Germline CDR1 is SGHRS and CDR2 is YFSETQ. The CDR3 sequence: CASSREGQGGYEQYF. As DNA, the CDR3 is TGCGCCAGCAGCCGAGAAGGGCAGGGAGGCTACGAGCAGTACTTC.

This chain connects TRBV2 to TRBJ1-1; D not certain. The CDR3 is 12 residues long. CDR1 and CDR2 (germline): SNHLY, FYNNEI. V was cut by 6 bases and J by 1 base, with 6 bases left in between. Here the CDR3 reads CASRIRNTEAFF. The CDR3, as DNA: TGTGCCAGCAGAATAAGGAACACTGAAGCTTTCTTT.

V and J are TRBV5-1 and TRBJ2-2, with a weak D call TRBD2 (5 bases). CDR3 length: 16 amino acids. V was shortened by 1 base and J by 4 bases, with 14 bases between the two germline ends. Germline CDR1 and CDR2: SGHRS and YFSETQ. Here the CDR3 DNA reads TGCGCCAGCAGCTTGTCTTGGTCGAGCGGCACCGGGGAGCTGTTTTTT. It translates to CASSLSWSSGTGELFF. Variable domain in full (rest from reference TRBV5-1 and TRBJ2-2): KAGVTQTPRYLIKTRGQQVTLSCSPISGHRSVSWYQQTPGQGLQFLFEYFSETQRNKGNFPGRFSGRQFSNSRSEMNVSTLELGDSALYLCASSLSWSSGTGELFFGEGSRLTVL.

This clone was seen only once. The chain employs TRBV20-1 and TRBJ2-7; a weak D match, TRBD1 (7 bases). Germline V CDR1 and CDR2: DFQATT, SNEGSKA (reference sequence). CDR3 length: 15 amino acids. V lost 3 bases to trimming and J lost 1 base, with 16 bases between them. The CDR3 spells CSASKQGGLSYEQYF. DNA for the CDR3: TGCAGTGCTAGTAAGCAGGGGGGACTTTCCTACGAGCAGTACTTC.

Only one count was recorded for this clone. CDR3 coding DNA: TGTGCCAGCACCGAAAGCAGGGGGCCTTTCTTATCACCCCTCCACTTT. It codes for CASTESRGPFLSPLHF. The chain employs TRBV28 and TRBJ1-6; TRBD1 agrees at 8 bases. CDR1 is MDHEN, CDR2 SYDVKM, per germline. Germline trimming cut 7 bases from V and 10 bases from J; bases unmatched to any gene: 15. The CDR3 runs 16 residues.

The chain combines TRBV7-8 with TRBJ1-2; 10 bases are shared with TRBD1. The germline V gene encodes CDR1 SGHVS and CDR2 FQNEAQ. The CDR3 spans 15 residues. V was clipped by 0 bases and J by 5 bases; unmatched bases: 3. Here the CDR3 DNA reads TGTGCCAGCAGCTTAGCGGCGGGACAGGGGTATGGCTACACCTTC. Translating gives CASSLAAGQGYGYTF.

J is TRBJ1-6 and V is TRBV28, with D perhaps TRBD1 (5 bases). V was shortened by 3 bases and J by 8 bases, with 20 bases between the two germline ends. This CDR3 comprises 17 residues. CDR1 is MDHEN, CDR2 SYDVKM, per germline. The CDR3 DNA sequence: TGTGCCAGCAGTTTCCTCGTTTTTGGGGGTTTGGATTCACCCCTCCACTTT. Residues: CASSFLVFGGLDSPLHF.

The chain recombines TRBV2 with TRBJ2-7, with TRBD1 as a possible D gene (6 bases). Looked up from germline, CDR1 is SNHLY and CDR2 is FYNNEI. The CDR3 length is 12 residues. V dropped 5 bases and J dropped 4 bases, with 9 bases sitting between them. For the CDR3, the DNA is TGTGCCAGCAGTATACAGGGTTACGAGCAGTACGTC. Protein: CASSIQGYEQYV.